These T cell receptor beta chains were read from a single sample in a study of blood T cells in healthy people across ages. TCRdb used MiXCR to reprocess the 5' RACE reads, holding one entry per CDR3 protein. The sample carries about 1,500,000 distinct CDR3 sequences, roughly 30% recorded once. The sequenced material came from blood. These receptor sequences come from a young woman in good health. The CDR3 runs from the conserved cysteine through the conserved F or W. Clone size, where shown, is once, few, many, or a class for clones that have expanded.

j_gene	abundance	v_gene	CDR3aa
TRBJ2-1	NA	TRBV20-1	CSAHGLANNEQFF
TRBJ2-3	NA	TRBV7-9	CASSSTFGTPLPGTDTQYF
TRBJ2-1	NA	TRBV28	CASSGLMVYNEQFF
TRBJ2-7	NA	TRBV10-1	CASSRALNREQYF
TRBJ2-1	NA	TRBV27	CASSATGGGHNEQFF
TRBJ1-3	NA	TRBV4-1	CASSQDYGGSGNTIYF
TRBJ2-5	many	TRBV10-2	CASSGGTSGGQGETQYF
TRBJ1-1	few	TRBV29-1	CSVLGAPRTEAFF
TRBJ2-4	few	TRBV29-1	CSVGEYVQYF
TRBJ2-5	NA	TRBV12-3/TRBV12-4	CASTPWGGLIEQYF
TRBJ1-2	many	TRBV12-3/TRBV12-4	CASTSIADSYGYTF
TRBJ2-7	few	TRBV6-1	CASSLRDGSSYEQYF
TRBJ1-6	many	TRBV6-5	CASSRQPGGPLHF
TRBJ2-5	few	TRBV12-3/TRBV12-4	CTSSLSPGRGQETQYF
TRBJ2-4	few	TRBV6-5	CASSPTRTSGRDQYF
TRBJ1-5	NA	TRBV6-5	CASRPSTGINQPQHF
TRBJ1-2	NA	TRBV2	CASRSTDNYGYTF
TRBJ2-1	NA	TRBV20-1	CSALMSAGGPVEQFF
TRBJ2-5	few	TRBV7-2	CASSLAEGETQYF
TRBJ2-6	NA	TRBV7-2	CASSLAPPGRDRGYSGANVLTF
TRBJ2-1	few	TRBV3-1	CASSRVTSGRDYNEQFF
TRBJ2-5	many	TRBV20-1	CSAQTGAQETQYF
TRBJ2-2	NA	TRBV12-3/TRBV12-4	CASSPLGETGELFF
TRBJ2-7	few	TRBV2	CASIPGQGFGEQYF
TRBJ2-3	few	TRBV7-6	CASSLDGTSTDMQYF
TRBJ2-2	NA	TRBV6-6	CASNNRDTGELFF
TRBJ2-1	NA	TRBV9	CASSVGERGPYNEQFF
TRBJ1-5	NA	TRBV6-2/TRBV6-3	CASTIGQTLNQPQHF
TRBJ2-1	few	TRBV6-2/TRBV6-3	CASSFRQAGYNEQFF
TRBJ1-4	many	TRBV29-1	CSVGGTGGIQKLFF
TRBJ2-3	NA	TRBV5-1	CASSLSGAGGDTQYF